Reported below is one TCR beta chain. The data derive from a study of blood T cell repertoires in COVID-19. Study in general: Acute-phase and convalescent COVID-19 samples originated in the United States, Italy and Spain. Sources were T cells, B-cell-depleted T cells, or PBMCs; the material itself was cDNA or gDNA.

Original methodology: Researchers report that nucleated cell counts were estimated from reference gene primer amplification. Profiling relied on immunoSEQ multiplex PCR, and the TCRdb table lists in-frame clones only, not all of them. The D gene and trimming were derived from the DNA, and the V and J assignments and clone size from that table. The sample contains 250,000 or so clones, roughly 83% of which appear only once. V gave up 5 bases and J gave up 4 bases, with 11 bases separating them. This CDR3 region has 13 residues. CDR1 and CDR2 (germline): LGHDT, YNNKEL (reference sequence). The clonotype comes from a man older than 75 with acute or convalescent COVID-19. Sequencing input: peripheral blood. The chain links TRBV3-1 (or the pseudogene TRBV3-2) to TRBJ1-2; the D gene is possibly TRBD1 (5 bases). The CDR3 sequence: CASSSRGGYGYTF. Written as DNA, the CDR3 is TGTGCCAGCAGCTCCCGCGGGGGCTATGGCTACACCTTC.